Listed below are T cell receptor beta chains from one sample, sequenced in a study of cytomegalovirus exposure and HLA in healthy donors. The table came from immunoSEQ multiplex PCR; TCRdb's copy has only in-frame clones and leaves some out. The sample holds 160,000 or so clones, more than 60% seen once. Sample: PBMCs. Receptors originate from a man aged 35 to 55 in good health and CMV-seronegative. Each CDR3 is given with its conserved first and last residue. The D gene is left open where the match is weak. Clone size is shown for a subset of rows, as once, few, many or a class of expanded clone.

CDR3	DNA	J	size	D	V
CASSPGDRTNSPLHF	TGTGCCAGCAGCCCTGGGGACAGGACGAATTCACCCCTCCACTTT	TRBJ1-6	-	TRBD1	TRBV9
CASSGYGGAHTQYF	TGTGCCAGCAGCGGCTACGGGGGGGCACATACGCAGTATTTT	TRBJ2-3	-	TRBD2	TRBV7-8
CAWSNDGDTEAFF	TGTGCCTGGAGCAATGACGGGGACACTGAAGCTTTCTTT	TRBJ1-1	-	-	TRBV30
CASSSVVNTEAFF	TGTGCCAGCAGCTCGGTGGTGAACACTGAAGCTTTCTTT	TRBJ1-1	few	-	TRBV7-3
CASSPPGVHYPDTQYF	TGTGCCAGCTCACCACCGGGTGTTCACTACCCAGATACGCAGTATTTT	TRBJ2-3	-	-	TRBV18
CASSGPGEGLKLFF	TGTGCCAGCAGCGGCCCCGGGGAGGGGTTAAAACTGTTTTTT	TRBJ1-4	-	-	TRBV9
CASLRGDYGYTF	TGTGCCAGTCTCCGGGGGGACTATGGCTACACCTTC	TRBJ1-2	-	-	TRBV19
CAISEPDKGDYGYTF	TGTGCCATCAGTGAGCCTGACAAAGGGGACTATGGCTACACCTTC	TRBJ1-2	-	-	TRBV10-3
CASSQGHSNQPQHF	TGTGCCAGCAGCCAAGGGCACAGCAATCAGCCCCAGCATTTT	TRBJ1-5	-	-	TRBV4-2
CASSEGRTYNQPQHF	TGTGCCAGCAGTGAGGGCAGAACCTACAATCAGCCCCAGCATTTT	TRBJ1-5	few	-	TRBV2
CASSLALRGASPLHF	TGTGCCAGCAGCTTGGCACTCAGGGGCGCCTCACCCCTCCACTTT	TRBJ1-6	-	-	TRBV7-2
CASSIAAGAETQYF	TGTGCCAGTAGTATTGCGGCGGGGGCGGAGACCCAGTACTTC	TRBJ2-5	-	-	TRBV19
CASSQDPASGGGDTQYF	TGCGCCAGCAGCCAAGATCCGGCTAGCGGGGGGGGAGATACGCAGTATTTT	TRBJ2-3	-	TRBD2	TRBV4-1
CASSQDEGSDYEQYF	TGCGCCAGCAGCCAAGATGAGGGATCTGACTACGAGCAGTACTTC	TRBJ2-7	-	-	TRBV4-1
CASSDTQGVNEQFF	TGTGCCAGCAGTGACACACAGGGGGTCAATGAGCAGTTCTTC	TRBJ2-1	few	TRBD1	TRBV6-4
CASSSQGSHYGYTF	TGTGCCAGCAGTTCCCAGGGTAGCCACTATGGCTACACCTTC	TRBJ1-2	-	-	TRBV28
CASSQDPGDWNTEAFF	TGCGCCAGCAGCCAAGATCCGGGGGACTGGAACACTGAAGCTTTCTTT	TRBJ1-1	-	-	TRBV4-1
CASSDGQGKEKLFF	TGTGCCAGCAGTGACGGCCAGGGGAAAGAAAAACTGTTTTTT	TRBJ1-4	-	-	TRBV6-1
CASSFDASSYNSPLHF	TGTGCCAGCAGCTTTGACGCTAGCTCCTATAATTCACCCCTCCACTTT	TRBJ1-6	-	-	TRBV11-2
CASSETGQGAAYNEQFF	TGTGCCAGCAGTGAGACAGGACAGGGGGCGGCTTACAATGAGCAGTTCTTC	TRBJ2-1	-	TRBD1	TRBV6-1
CASSLRDLEETQYF	TGTGCCAGCTCACTGAGGGACTTGGAAGAGACCCAGTACTTC	TRBJ2-5	-	-	TRBV18
CASSPLPPGQGAPSREQYF	TGTGCCAGCAGCCCTCTCCCTCCGGGACAGGGGGCTCCTTCGAGGGAGCAGTACTTC	TRBJ2-7	-	TRBD1	TRBV2
CAISKTGTENTEAFF	TGTGCCATCAGTAAGACAGGTACAGAGAACACTGAAGCTTTCTTT	TRBJ1-1	once	-	TRBV10-3
CASSETGDGYYEQYF	TGTGCCAGCAGCGAGACAGGGGACGGATATTACGAGCAGTACTTC	TRBJ2-7	-	TRBD1	TRBV11-2
CASSLGGTAFGLNTIYF	TGTGCCAGCAGCTTAGGTGGGACAGCTTTCGGTTTAAACACCATATATTTT	TRBJ1-3	few	TRBD1	TRBV7-2
CASSGGLGRGEQYF	TGTGCCAGCAGCGGAGGACTAGGGAGGGGCGAGCAGTACTTC	TRBJ2-7	-	TRBD2	TRBV9
CASSFRTTYLGEQFF	TGTGCCAGCAGTTTTAGGACTACCTACCTTGGTGAGCAGTTCTTC	TRBJ2-1	-	-	TRBV27
CASSKTSGGGETQYF	TGTGCCAGCAGTAAAACTAGCGGGGGAGGAGAGACCCAGTACTTC	TRBJ2-5	-	TRBD2	TRBV25-1
CASRGVQAYNEQFF	TGTGCCAGCCGGGGGGTCCAGGCGTACAATGAGCAGTTCTTC	TRBJ2-1	-	TRBD2	TRBV28
CASRKSWGPDTQYF	TGTGCCAGCAGAAAGTCCTGGGGCCCAGATACGCAGTATTTT	TRBJ2-3	-	-	TRBV2